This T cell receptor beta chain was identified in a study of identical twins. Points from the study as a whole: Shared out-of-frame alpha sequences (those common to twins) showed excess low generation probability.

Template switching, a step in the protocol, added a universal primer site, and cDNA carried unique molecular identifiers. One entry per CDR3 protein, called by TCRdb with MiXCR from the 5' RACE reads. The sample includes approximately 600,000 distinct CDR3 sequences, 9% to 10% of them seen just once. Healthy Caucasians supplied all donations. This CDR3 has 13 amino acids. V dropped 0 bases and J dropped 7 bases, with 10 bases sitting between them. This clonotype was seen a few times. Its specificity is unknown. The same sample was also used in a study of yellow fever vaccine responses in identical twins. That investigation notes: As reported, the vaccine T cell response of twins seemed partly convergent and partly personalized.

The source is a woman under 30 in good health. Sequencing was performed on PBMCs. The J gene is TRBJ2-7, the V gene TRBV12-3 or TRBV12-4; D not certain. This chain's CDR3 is CASSLALLGEQYF. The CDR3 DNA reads TGTGCCAGCAGTTTAGCGCTTCTCGGGGAGCAGTACTTC.